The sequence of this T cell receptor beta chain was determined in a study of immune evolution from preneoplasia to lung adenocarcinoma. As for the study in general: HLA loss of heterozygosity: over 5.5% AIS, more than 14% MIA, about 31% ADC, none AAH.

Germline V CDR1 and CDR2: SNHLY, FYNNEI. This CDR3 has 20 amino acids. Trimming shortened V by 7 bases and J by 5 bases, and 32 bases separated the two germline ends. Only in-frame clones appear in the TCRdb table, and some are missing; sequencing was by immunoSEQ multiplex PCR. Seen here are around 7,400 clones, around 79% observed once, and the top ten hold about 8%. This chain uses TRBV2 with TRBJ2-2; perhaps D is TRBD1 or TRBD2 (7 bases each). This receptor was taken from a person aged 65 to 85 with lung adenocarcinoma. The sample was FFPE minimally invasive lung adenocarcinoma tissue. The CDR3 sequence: CASTKAGTDRKGGRTGELFF. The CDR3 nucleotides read TGTGCCAGCACCAAAGCCGGGACAGATAGGAAGGGGGGGAGGACCGGGGAGCTGTTTTTT.